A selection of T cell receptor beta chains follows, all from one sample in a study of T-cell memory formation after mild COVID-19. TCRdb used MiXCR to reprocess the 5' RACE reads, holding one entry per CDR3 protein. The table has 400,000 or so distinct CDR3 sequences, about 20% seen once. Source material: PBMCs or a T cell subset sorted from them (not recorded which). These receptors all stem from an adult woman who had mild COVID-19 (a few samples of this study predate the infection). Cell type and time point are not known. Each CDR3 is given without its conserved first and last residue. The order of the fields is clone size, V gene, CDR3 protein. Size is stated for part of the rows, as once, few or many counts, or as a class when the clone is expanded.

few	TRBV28	ASSLTGTGVAQPQH
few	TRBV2	ASSPGTGPFNEQF
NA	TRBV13	ASSHGLAGMYQETQY
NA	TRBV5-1	ASSLYTSGGYNEQF
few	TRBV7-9	ASSLRDRGRLGTDTQY
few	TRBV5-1	ASSYVLTGANVLT
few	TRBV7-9	ASSNRDTTYEQY
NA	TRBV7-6	ASTESNSGTEQF
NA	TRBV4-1	ASSQHLGDRPNYGYT
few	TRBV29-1	SVEGLAGAIQETQY
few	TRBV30	AWRWPLGGGSTDTQY
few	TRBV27	ASSWTASSYEQY
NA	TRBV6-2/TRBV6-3	ASSYSRDSALNEQF
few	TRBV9	ASSEGRQGNSPLH
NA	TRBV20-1	SAISKLGPSYEQY
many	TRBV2	ASSDPSGSRGTQY
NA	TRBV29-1	SVQWGLDTEAF
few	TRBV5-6	ASSLDLDGGTEAF
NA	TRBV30	AWASGGPPYNEQF
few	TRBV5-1	ASSFGQGADTQY
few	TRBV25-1	ASSAGTSHYNEQF
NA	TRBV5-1	ASSTGLVQETQY
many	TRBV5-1	ASSSRLAGGYNEQF
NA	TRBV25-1	ASSAPDYGYT
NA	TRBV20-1	SARYPGVTDTQY
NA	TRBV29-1	SANGDWANTEAF
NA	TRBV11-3	ASSPTSFGRNEQF
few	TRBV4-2	ASSQDRNDSPLH
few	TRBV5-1	ASSFDQGTALYEQY
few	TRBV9	ASSVGGGAREQF
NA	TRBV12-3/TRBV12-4	ASSLTSRDTGELF
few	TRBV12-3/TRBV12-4	ASSPRTSDYNEQF
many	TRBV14	ASSQDLFSSYNEQF
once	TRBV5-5	ASSLVSGEKLF
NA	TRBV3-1	ASSTFRDTEAF
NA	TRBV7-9	ASSPPGQGPYGYT
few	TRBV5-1	ASSLAGLAGAQNEQF
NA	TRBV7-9	ASSTEFEGRSGNTIY
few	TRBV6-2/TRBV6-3	ASSDAGVRNIQY
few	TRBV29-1	SVERGTAHTDTQY
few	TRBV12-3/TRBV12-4	ASSRAGGAYGYT
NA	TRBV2	ASTGGAVISGNTIY
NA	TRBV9	ASSATSGSSYNEQF
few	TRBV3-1	ASSQAYGAANVLT
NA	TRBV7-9	ASSALQGVANTEAF
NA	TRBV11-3	ASSLEAYQETQY
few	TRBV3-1	ASSQVGGLATYNEQF
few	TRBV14	ASSQDRAGGQQY
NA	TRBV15	ATGGGSTDTQY
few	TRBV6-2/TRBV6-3	ASSDGGAGMNNEQF
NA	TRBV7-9	ASSQPDRGHWQY
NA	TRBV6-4	ASSVRFSGANVLT
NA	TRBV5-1	ASSFGASTDTQY
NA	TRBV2	ASGLAGSNSVMNTEAF
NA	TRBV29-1	SVEAKGAGQPQH
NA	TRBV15	ATRARGQETQY
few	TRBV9	ASSVDPGSLYEQY